This T cell receptor beta chain was sequenced for a study of blood T cell repertoires in COVID-19 (dated by TCRdb to about 2020). Regarding the research as a whole: The collaborator samples originated in the United States, Italy and Spain and spanned the acute and convalescent phases of COVID-19. The sample metadata nearly always contained a de-identified subject ID, COVID-19 status, age in years and sex. The repertoires were made available in a free public database intended to serve as a resource for research on the immune response to SARS-CoV-2. Samples were obtained from the ongoing ImmuneRACE study (first 160 participants) and from about 1,300 subjects provided by 6 global collaborators. Where HLA class I and class II types were available, the types were taken from metadata supplied by the sample provider, not from assay-based typing. The prospective study material was composed of cDNA or gDNA derived from T cells, B-cell-depleted T cells, or PBMCs. Deeply sampled blood TCRbeta repertoires from subjects exposed to, actively infected with, or recovered from COVID-19 were included in the dataset.

Enrolling through a virtual design, the prospective study's participants ranged in age from roughly 18 to 89 years and lived across more than 20 United States geographic areas. Cohort assignment in the prospective study relied on participant-reported clinical history from a screening survey and a study questionnaire. Exposed participants were defined as having been in contact with someone with a PCR-confirmed or clinician-diagnosed COVID-19 case within 2 weeks of study entry. In the prospective study, whole blood, serum and a nasopharyngeal or oropharyngeal swab were collected from each participant by mobile phlebotomists. Over an approximately 2-month period, participants in the prospective study had the option of providing additional blood draws and questionnaires. Blood samples from the prospective study were shipped frozen or at room temperature prior to DNA extraction. TCRbeta CDR3 regions were amplified from genomic DNA by means of the immunoSEQ Assay, a bias-controlled multiplex PCR. As for the authors' bioinformatics: Nucleated cell counts per sample were estimated from amplification of reference gene primers within the assay. Sequence reads were collapsed and filtered to measure the absolute abundance of every unique TCRbeta CDR3 rearrangement. For each sample, productive Simpson clonality was calculated as the square root of Simpson's diversity index over productive rearrangements. TCRdb provides this immuneACCESS table in a form limited to in-frame rearrangements. Some clones are lacking; in checked studies, under half of them reflect an unresolved V gene, and why the rest are absent is not known. From that table come the V and J calls and clone size; the DNA was used to work out D and trimming. The sample table holds 350,000 to 450,000 clones, of which about nine tenths were seen once. Roughly 0.9% of the sample rests with the top ten.

CDR1 and CDR2 were assigned from the germline V gene (reference sequence) as SEHNR and FQNEAQ. Counted from cysteine to phenylalanine, this CDR3 has 15 amino acids. Just the 45-base CDR3 DNA is kept, in frame starting at base 1. V is pared back by 1 base and J by 1 base, with 11 bases lying between the germline termini. This clone was seen more than once but under ten times. Which antigen it targets is not known. No base quality values were provided; no much bigger clone lies one nucleotide off. Points the paper makes about the study in general: The quantity of clinical and demographic metadata differed by source and by participant and was supplied without curation.

This receptor was identified in a woman between 40 and 50 years old who had been exposed to COVID-19. Rearrangement joined TRBV7-9 to TRBJ2-7; a weak D assignment points to TRBD1 (5 bases agree). Sequenced material: PBMCs or T cells enriched from blood (not recorded which). The CDR3 protein is CASSLEAGRSYEQYF. The DNA sequence is given as TGTGCCAGCAGCTTAGAAGCAGGGCGGTCCTACGAGCAGTACTTC.